Below, 16 T cell receptor beta chains from the same sample are listed, as sequenced in a study of tumor and adjacent non-tumor tissue in lung cancer. This sample's RNA came from whole unsorted tissue. TCRbeta libraries were built with three rounds of nested PCR, modified from ARM-PCR. Using its own MiXCR run on the multiplex PCR reads, TCRdb lists one record per CDR3 protein. This sample has over 60,000 distinct CDR3 sequences, with roughly 73% found just once. Sequenced material: lung tumor tissue. Receptor source: a man between 60 and 75 years old with non-small cell lung cancer.

This clonotype has only one observation. This could be a read error, since a much larger clone is one nucleotide away. The CDR3 sequence: CASSPRRSDTKYF. DNA of the CDR3: TGTGCCAGCTCACCACGACGGTCAGATACGAAGTATTTT. The chain recombines TRBV18 with TRBJ2-3, with D uncertain. The CDR3 is 13 amino acids. Germline loops: CDR1 KGHSH, CDR2 LQKENI.

V gene TRBV14 combines with J gene TRBJ2-7, with no clear D. The CDR3 sequence is 12 residues long. Germline loops: CDR1 SGHDN, CDR2 FVKESK. Trimming shortened V by 7 bases and J by 3 bases, and 10 bases separated the two germline ends. CDR3 DNA: TGTGCCAGCAACCCTGCCAACTACGAGCAGTACTTC. Translating it yields CASNPANYEQYF.

As for this clonotype: The germline gene is not matched at one end of the junction; a read error may be the cause. The rearrangement links TRBV6-1 to TRBJ2-6; perhaps TRBD1 as D (5 bases). This CDR3 spans 14 amino acids. The germline gives CDR1 MNHNS, CDR2 SASEGT. CDR3 in DNA: TGTGCCTGCAGTGACAACACTGGGGCCAACGTCTTGACTTTC. It encodes CACSDNTGANVLTF.

With regard to this clonotype: Because the CDR3 is missing its conserved closing phenylalanine or tryptophan, this is likely a read error. The rearrangement links TRBV29-1 to TRBJ1-1; 7 bases align to TRBD1. V dropped 7 bases and J dropped 9; count of bases not matched to a gene: 14. This CDR3 comprises 13 residues. Germline CDR1 SQVTM, CDR2 ANQGSEA. CDR3 amino acids: CSASAGGDIKAFL. The CDR3 nucleotides read TGCAGCGCCTCGGCAGGGGGGGACATTAAAGCTTTCCTT.

Notes on this clonotype: A read error may explain this, as a much larger clone is one base away. The gene calls are TRBV6-1 and TRBJ1-2; D remains unclear. Germline values: CDR1 MNHNS, CDR2 SASEGT. There are 15 residues in the CDR3. DNA of the CDR3: TGTGCCAACAGTGAGTGGTGGGGATCTAACTATGGCTACACCTTC. Translating gives CANSEWWGSNYGYTF.

The rearrangement links TRBV29-1 to TRBJ1-1; D might be TRBD1 (5 bases). Germline V gene data show CDR1 as SQVTM and CDR2 as ANQGSEA. Deletions cut 7 bases from V and 1 base from J, with 16 bases between. The CDR3 extends over 14 amino acids. This CDR3 reads CSAEADRSNTEAFF. The CDR3, as DNA: TGCAGCGCAGAAGCTGACAGATCGAACACTGAAGCTTTCTTT.

Comments on this clonotype: The junction departs from germline at one end; a sequencing error may be responsible. The genes are TRBV20-1 and TRBJ2-1; TRBD2 aligns across 8 bases. The length of the CDR3 is 15 residues. From germline, CDR1 is DFQATT and CDR2 SNEGSKA (reference sequence). The CDR3 DNA reads TGCAATGCTGGAGTTAGAGCGGGAGCCATCAATGAGCAGTTTTTC. Translating it yields CNAGVRAGAINEQFF.

The CDR3, as DNA: TGCGCCAGCAGCTTAACATGGGATCAGCCCCAGCATTTT. It codes for CASSLTWDQPQHF. This chain joins TRBV10-2 and TRBJ1-5; D unclear. The CDR3 is 13 residues long. Trimming pared 6 bases from V and 5 bases from J, leaving 11 bases between. In germline, CDR1 is WSHSY, CDR2 SAAADI.

Points on this clonotype: This is likely a read error, given that the CDR3 carries no conserved phenylalanine or tryptophan at its end. The CDR3 loop is CASSFGTFSYNEQFL. CDR3 bases: TGTGCCAGCAGTTTTGGCACATTCTCATACAATGAGCAGTTCCTC. The gene calls are TRBV28 and TRBJ2-1; the D is unclear. The germline V and J ends were trimmed by 3 bases and 4 bases, with 13 bases remaining between them. The CDR3 is 15 residues long. CDR1 is MDHEN and CDR2 is SYDVKM in the germline V gene.

The J gene is TRBJ1-1, the V gene TRBV29-1; no clear D gene. Trimming shortened V by 4 bases and J by 7 bases, and 13 bases separated the two germline ends. This CDR3 comprises 12 residues. Germline V gene sequence: CDR1 SQVTM, CDR2 ANQGSEA. The CDR3 coding sequence is TGCAGCGTTGTATCGGGGAAAAATGAAGCTTTCTTT. Residues: CSVVSGKNEAFF.

This rearrangement joins TRBV29-1 to TRBJ1-2; D is ambiguous. The CDR3 contains 11 residues. CDR1 SQVTM and CDR2 ANQGSEA come from the germline V gene. The V end lost 3 bases, the J end lost 8 bases, and 10 bases lay between the germline ends. CDR3 sequence reads: CSVEREIGYTF. The CDR3 nucleotides read TGCAGCGTTGAGCGGGAAATCGGCTACACCTTC.

Notes on this clonotype: At one end, the junction sequence differs from germline, possibly due to a read error. This chain connects TRBV20-1 to TRBJ2-7; 10 bases agree with TRBD2. The V gene's germline CDR1 is DFQATT and CDR2 SNEGSKA (reference sequence). This CDR3 comprises 14 residues. This CDR3 reads CTAKKLAGKNEQYF. DNA of the CDR3: TGCACTGCTAAAAAACTAGCGGGAAAAAACGAGCAGTACTTC.

The chain joins TRBV11-3 to TRBJ2-1; a possible D gene is TRBD2 (5 bases). Deletions cut 9 bases from V and 6 bases from J, with 15 bases between. The length of the CDR3 is 13 residues. The germline CDR1 and CDR2 sequences are SGHNT and YENEEA. The chain's CDR3 is CASRLGLINEQFF. CDR3 sequence (DNA): TGTGCCAGTAGATTAGGACTTATCAATGAGCAGTTCTTC.

Concerning this clonotype itself: Because the CDR3 is missing its conserved closing phenylalanine or tryptophan, this is likely a read error. The chain has TRBV29-1 and TRBJ1-1; D remains unclear. The CDR3 is made up of 13 amino acids. V lost 6 bases and J 2 bases, leaving 13 bases between the germline ends. In germline, CDR1 is SQVTM, CDR2 ANQGSEA. For the CDR3, the DNA is TGCAGCGTCTACTTTGGGGAAAACACTGAAGCTTTCATT. Its translation is CSVYFGENTEAFI.

This clonotype was detected only a few times. This may stem from a read error, because a much larger clone lies one nucleotide away. For the CDR3, the DNA is TGTGTCAGCACTCCGCCGAGGGGACCCCAGCATTTT. Residues: CVSTPPRGPQHF. The gene calls are TRBV28 and TRBJ1-5; D perhaps matches TRBD1 (5 bases). The germline V gene has CDR1 MDHEN and CDR2 SYDVKM. The CDR3 contains 12 residues.

In DNA, the CDR3 is TGCAGTGCTAGACTAGCGGTGAACAATATGCAGTTCTTC. It encodes CSARLAVNNMQFF. The chain employs TRBV20-1 and TRBJ2-1; 7 bases map to TRBD2. Germline V CDR1 and CDR2: DFQATT, SNEGSKA (reference sequence). CDR3 length equals 13 residues. J gave up 12 bases and V 2 bases, and 10 bases lay outside the gene matches.